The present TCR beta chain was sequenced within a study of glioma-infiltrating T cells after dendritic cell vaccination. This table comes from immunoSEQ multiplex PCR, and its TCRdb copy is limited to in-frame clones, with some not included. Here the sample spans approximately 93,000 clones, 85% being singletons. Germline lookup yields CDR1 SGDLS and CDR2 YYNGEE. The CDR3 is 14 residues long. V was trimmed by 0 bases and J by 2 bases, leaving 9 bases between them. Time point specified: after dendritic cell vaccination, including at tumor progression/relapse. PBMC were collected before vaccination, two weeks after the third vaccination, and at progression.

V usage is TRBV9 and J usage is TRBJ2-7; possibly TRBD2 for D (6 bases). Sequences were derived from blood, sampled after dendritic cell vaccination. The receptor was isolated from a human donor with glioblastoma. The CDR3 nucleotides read TGTGCCAGCAGCGTAGACGGAGGGGCCTACGAGCAGTACTTC. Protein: CASSVDGGAYEQYF.